This T cell receptor beta chain was sequenced for a study of blood T cell repertoires in COVID-19. The wider study: The study drew acute and convalescent COVID-19 samples from the United States, Italy and Spain. Sample material is recorded as cDNA or gDNA derived from T cells, B-cell-depleted T cells, or PBMCs.

The germline V gene has CDR1 SGHRS and CDR2 YFSETQ. The CDR3 covers 17 residues. Trimming at V came to 4 bases and at J to 7 bases, leaving 15 bases not matched to a gene. Per the original methods: Reference gene primer amplification in the assay estimated nucleated cell counts. Sequencing used immunoSEQ multiplex PCR; TCRdb keeps in-frame clones, though not all of them. V and J calls and clone size are given by that table; D and trimming were obtained from the DNA. Found here are some 90,000 clones, over 75% of them singletons; the top ten hold about 4.3%. V and J are TRBV5-1 and TRBJ2-1; 9 positions agree with TRBD2. Source material: peripheral blood. The receptor was derived from a man aged 55 to 69 with acute or convalescent COVID-19. CDR3 region: CASSQTRAGGLRNEQFF. In nucleotides, the CDR3 is TGCGCCAGCAGCCAAACTCGAGCGGGGGGTTTACGGAATGAGCAGTTCTTC.